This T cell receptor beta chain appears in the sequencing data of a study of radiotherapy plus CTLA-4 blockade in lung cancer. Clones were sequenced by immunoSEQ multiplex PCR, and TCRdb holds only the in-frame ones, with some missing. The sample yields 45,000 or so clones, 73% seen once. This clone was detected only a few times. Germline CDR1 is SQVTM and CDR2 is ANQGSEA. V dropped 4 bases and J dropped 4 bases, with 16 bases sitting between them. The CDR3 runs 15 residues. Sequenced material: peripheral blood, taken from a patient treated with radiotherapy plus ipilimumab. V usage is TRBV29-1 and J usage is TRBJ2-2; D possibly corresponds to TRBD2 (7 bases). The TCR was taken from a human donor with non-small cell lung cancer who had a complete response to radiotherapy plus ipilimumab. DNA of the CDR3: TGCAGCGTTGGAAGGGGGGGGGCGGGCACCGGGGAGCTGTTTTTT. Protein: CSVGRGGAGTGELFF.